The source of this T cell receptor beta chain is a study of cytomegalovirus exposure and HLA in healthy donors. The CDR3 covers 12 residues. The V end was cut by 2 bases, the J end by 7 bases, with 7 bases between. Looked up from germline, CDR1 is ENHRY and CDR2 is SYGVKD. With 60 Vbeta and 13 Jbeta primers, the PCR was carried out. Sequencing used immunoSEQ multiplex PCR; TCRdb keeps in-frame clones, though not all of them. This sample's clone table lists approximately 100,000 clones. The sequence came from a man aged 45-65 years in good health and CMV-seronegative. The rearrangement links TRBV10-3 to TRBJ2-3; D is undetermined. Sequencing input: PBMCs. For the CDR3, the DNA is TGTGCCATCAGTGAGGCCAGAAATACGCAGTATTTT. Translating it yields CAISEARNTQYF.